This T cell receptor beta chain was identified during a study of technical replicates of blood from several donors. Unmatched junction bases numbered 11, after V lost 5 bases and J lost 8 bases. This CDR3 has 14 residues. Looked up from germline, CDR1 is PRHDT and CDR2 is FYEKMQ (reference sequence). This clone showed up just a few times. Sequencing was performed with immunoSEQ multiplex PCR; in TCRdb, only in-frame clones are kept and a portion is missing. The sample yields some 8,900 clones, roughly nine tenths seen once. The clonotype comes from a human donor in good health. J is TRBJ1-2 and V is TRBV13; 7 bases line up with TRBD1. Sequencing was performed on PBMCs. The CDR3 spells CASSGQVLLEGYTF. The CDR3 nucleotides read TGTGCCAGCAGCGGACAGGTTTTGCTAGAGGGCTACACCTTC.